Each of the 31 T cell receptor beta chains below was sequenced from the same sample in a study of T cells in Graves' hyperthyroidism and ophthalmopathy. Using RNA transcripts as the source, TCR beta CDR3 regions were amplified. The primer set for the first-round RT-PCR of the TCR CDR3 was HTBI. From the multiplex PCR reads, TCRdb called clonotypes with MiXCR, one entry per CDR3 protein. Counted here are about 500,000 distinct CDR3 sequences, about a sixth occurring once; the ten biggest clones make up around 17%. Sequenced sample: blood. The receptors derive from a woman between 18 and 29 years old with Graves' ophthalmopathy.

CDR3 in DNA: TGTGCCACCAGTATGTCAGGGGGAGAAGCTTTCTTT. Amino acids: CATSMSGGEAFF. This rearrangement joins TRBV24-1 to TRBJ1-1, with 7 bases that match TRBD1. Germline V gene lookup returns CDR1 KGHDR and CDR2 SFDVKD. Losses at the gene ends were 6 bases for V and 8 bases for J; bases not matched to a gene: 5. The CDR3 consists of 12 residues.

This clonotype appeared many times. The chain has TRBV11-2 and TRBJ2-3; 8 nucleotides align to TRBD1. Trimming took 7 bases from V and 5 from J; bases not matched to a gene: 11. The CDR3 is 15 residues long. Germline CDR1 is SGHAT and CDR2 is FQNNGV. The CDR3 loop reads CASTYPGQGVDTQYF. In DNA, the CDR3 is TGTGCCAGCACCTATCCAGGACAGGGAGTAGATACGCAGTATTTT. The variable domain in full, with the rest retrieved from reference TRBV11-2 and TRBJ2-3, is EAGVAQSPRYKIIEKRQSVAFWCNPISGHATLYWYQQILGQGPKLLIQFQNNGVVDDSQLPKDRFSAERLKGVDSTLKIQPAKLEDSAVYLCASTYPGQGVDTQYFGPGTRLTVL.

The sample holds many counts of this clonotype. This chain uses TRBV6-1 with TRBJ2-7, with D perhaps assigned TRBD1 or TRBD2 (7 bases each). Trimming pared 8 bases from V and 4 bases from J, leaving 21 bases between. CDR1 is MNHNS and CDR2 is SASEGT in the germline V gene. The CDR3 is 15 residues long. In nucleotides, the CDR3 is TGTGCCAGCTCCCTCAGTGACAGGGAGGGGTACGAGCAGTACTTC. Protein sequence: CASSLSDREGYEQYF.

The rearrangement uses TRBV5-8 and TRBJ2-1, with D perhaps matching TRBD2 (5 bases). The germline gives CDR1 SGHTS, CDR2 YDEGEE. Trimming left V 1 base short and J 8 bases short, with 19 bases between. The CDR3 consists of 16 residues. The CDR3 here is CASSLTGYPGPHEQFF. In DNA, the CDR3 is TGTGCCAGCAGCTTGACGGGGTACCCTGGTCCCCATGAGCAGTTCTTC.

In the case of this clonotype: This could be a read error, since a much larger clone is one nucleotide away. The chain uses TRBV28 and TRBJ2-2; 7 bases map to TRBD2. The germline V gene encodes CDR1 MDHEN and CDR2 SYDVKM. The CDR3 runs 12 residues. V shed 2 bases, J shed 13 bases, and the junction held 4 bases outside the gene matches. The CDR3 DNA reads TGTGCCAGCAGTTTAATGGGGAGGGCGCTGTTTTTT. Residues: CASSLMGRALFF. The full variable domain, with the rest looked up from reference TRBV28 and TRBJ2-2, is DVKVTQSSRYLVKRTGEKVFLECVQDMDHENMFWYRQDPGLGLRLIYFSYDVKMKEKGDIPEGYSVSREKKERFSLILESASTNQTSMYLCASSLMGRALFFGEGSRLTVL.

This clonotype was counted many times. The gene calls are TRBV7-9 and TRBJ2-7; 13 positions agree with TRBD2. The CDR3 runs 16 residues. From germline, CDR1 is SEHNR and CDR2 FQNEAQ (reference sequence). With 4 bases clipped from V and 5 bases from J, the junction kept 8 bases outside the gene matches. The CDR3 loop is CASSSRLAGGQDEQYF. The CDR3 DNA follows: TGTGCCAGCAGCTCTCGACTAGCGGGAGGCCAGGACGAGCAGTACTTC. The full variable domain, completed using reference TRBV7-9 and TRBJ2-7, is DTGVSQNPRHKITKRGQNVTFRCDPISEHNRLYWYRQTLGQGPEFLTYFQNEAQLEKSRLLSDRFSAERPKGSFSTLEIQRTEQGDSAMYLCASSSRLAGGQDEQYFGPGTRLTVT.

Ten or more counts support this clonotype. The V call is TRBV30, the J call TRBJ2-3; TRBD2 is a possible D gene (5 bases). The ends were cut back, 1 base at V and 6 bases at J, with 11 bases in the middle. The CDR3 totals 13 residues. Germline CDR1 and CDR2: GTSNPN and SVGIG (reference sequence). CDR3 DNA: TGTGCCTGGAGTGCCACTAGAAGTGATACGCAGTATTTT. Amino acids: CAWSATRSDTQYF.

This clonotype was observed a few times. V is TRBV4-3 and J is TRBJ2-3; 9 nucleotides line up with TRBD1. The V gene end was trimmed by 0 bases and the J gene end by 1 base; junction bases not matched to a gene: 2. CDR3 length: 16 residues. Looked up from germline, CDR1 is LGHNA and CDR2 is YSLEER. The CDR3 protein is CASSQDRDRGTDTQYF. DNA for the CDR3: TGCGCCAGCAGCCAAGATAGGGACAGGGGCACAGATACGCAGTATTTT.

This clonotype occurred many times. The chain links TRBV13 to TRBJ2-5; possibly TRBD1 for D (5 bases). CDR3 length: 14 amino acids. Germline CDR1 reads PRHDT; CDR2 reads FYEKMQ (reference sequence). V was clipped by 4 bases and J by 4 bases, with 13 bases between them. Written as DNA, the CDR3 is TGTGCCAGCAGCTCGACAGCGATTCTAGAGACCCAGTACTTC. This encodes CASSSTAILETQYF.

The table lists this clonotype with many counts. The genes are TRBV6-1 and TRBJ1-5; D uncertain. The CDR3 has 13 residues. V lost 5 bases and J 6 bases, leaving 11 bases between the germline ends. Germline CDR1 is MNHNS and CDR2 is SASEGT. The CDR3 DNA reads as TGTGCCAGCAGTTCCACGCCGGCTCAGCCCCAGCATTTT. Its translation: CASSSTPAQPQHF.

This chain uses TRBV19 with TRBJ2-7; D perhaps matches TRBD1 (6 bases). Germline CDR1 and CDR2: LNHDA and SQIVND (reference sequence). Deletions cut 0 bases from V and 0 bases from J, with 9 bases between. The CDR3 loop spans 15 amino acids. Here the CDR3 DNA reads TGTGCCAGTAGTATAGAGGGGGCGGCCTCCTACGAGCAGTACTTC. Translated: CASSIEGAASYEQYF.

The CDR3 spells CASSLVTSTDTQYF. CDR3 nucleotides: TGTGCCAGCAGTTTAGTTACTAGCACAGATACGCAGTATTTT. This chain uses TRBV28 with TRBJ2-3; D is uncertain. The CDR3 consists of 14 residues. Germline-derived CDR1 and CDR2 are MDHEN and SYDVKM. V lost 2 bases and J 0 bases, leaving 6 bases between the germline ends.

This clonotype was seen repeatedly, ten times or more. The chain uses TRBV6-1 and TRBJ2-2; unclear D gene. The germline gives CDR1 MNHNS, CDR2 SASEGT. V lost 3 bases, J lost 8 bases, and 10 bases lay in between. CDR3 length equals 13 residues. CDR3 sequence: CASSERTTGELFF. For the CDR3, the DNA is TGTGCCAGCAGTGAGAGGACGACGGGGGAGCTGTTTTTT.

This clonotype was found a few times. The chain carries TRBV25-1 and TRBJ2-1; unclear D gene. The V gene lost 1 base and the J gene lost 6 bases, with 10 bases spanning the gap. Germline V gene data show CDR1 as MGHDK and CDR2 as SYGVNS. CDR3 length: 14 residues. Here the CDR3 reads CASSELFEVNEQFF. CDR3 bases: TGTGCCAGCAGTGAATTGTTCGAAGTCAATGAGCAGTTCTTC.

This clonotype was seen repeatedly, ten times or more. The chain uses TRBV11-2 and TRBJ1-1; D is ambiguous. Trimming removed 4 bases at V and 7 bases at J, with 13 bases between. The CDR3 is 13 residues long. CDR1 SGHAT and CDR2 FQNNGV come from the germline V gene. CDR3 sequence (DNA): TGTGCCAGCAGCTCCCCTCAGGCCCTTGAAGCTTTCTTT. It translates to CASSSPQALEAFF. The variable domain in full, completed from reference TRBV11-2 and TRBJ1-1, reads EAGVAQSPRYKIIEKRQSVAFWCNPISGHATLYWYQQILGQGPKLLIQFQNNGVVDDSQLPKDRFSAERLKGVDSTLKIQPAKLEDSAVYLCASSSPQALEAFFGQGTRLTVV.

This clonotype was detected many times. The CDR3 here is CASSRGSRGAANEQFF. In nucleotides, the CDR3 is TGTGCCAGCAGCCGAGGATCTAGGGGGGCGGCAAATGAGCAGTTCTTC. This chain connects TRBV7-3 to TRBJ2-1; D could derive from TRBD1 or TRBD2 (6 bases each). From germline, CDR1 is SGHTA and CDR2 FQGTGA. Trimming pared 5 bases from V and 7 bases from J, leaving 21 bases between. This CDR3 spans 16 amino acids. Combining the CDR3 with reference TRBV7-3 and TRBJ2-1 gives the whole variable domain GAGVSQTPSNKVTEKGKYVELRCDPISGHTALYWYRQSLGQGPEFLIYFQGTGAADDSGLPNDRFFAVRPEGSVSTLKIQRTERGDSAVYLCASSRGSRGAANEQFFGPGTRLTVL.

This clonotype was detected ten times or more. CDR3 amino acids: CASSPLPGEWATEAFF. The CDR3 bases are TGTGCCAGTAGCCCACTCCCTGGGGAATGGGCCACTGAAGCTTTCTTT. The chain couples TRBV19 to TRBJ1-1; D remains ambiguous. This CDR3 is built from 16 residues. Trimming left V 6 bases short and J 4 bases short, with 21 bases between. Germline V CDR1 and CDR2: LNHDA, SQIVND (reference sequence). Supplemented by reference TRBV19 and TRBJ1-1, the full variable domain reads DGGITQSPKYLFRKEGQNVTLSCEQNLNHDAMYWYRQDPGQGLRLIYYSQIVNDFQKGDIAEGYSVSREKKESFPLTVTSAQKNPTAFYLCASSPLPGEWATEAFFGQGTRLTVV.

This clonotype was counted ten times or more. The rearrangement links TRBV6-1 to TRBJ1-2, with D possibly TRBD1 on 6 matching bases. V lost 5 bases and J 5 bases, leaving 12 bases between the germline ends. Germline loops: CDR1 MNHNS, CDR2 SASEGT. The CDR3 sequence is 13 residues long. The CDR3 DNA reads TGTGCCAGCAGTACCTTAGGGGGTTATGGCTACACCTTC. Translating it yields CASSTLGGYGYTF.

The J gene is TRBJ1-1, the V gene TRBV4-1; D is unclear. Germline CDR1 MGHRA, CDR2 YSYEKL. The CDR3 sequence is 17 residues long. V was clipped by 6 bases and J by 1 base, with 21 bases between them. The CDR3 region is CASRQMAVRSGNTEAFF. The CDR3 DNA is TGCGCCAGCAGGCAAATGGCAGTCCGCTCAGGGAACACTGAAGCTTTCTTT.

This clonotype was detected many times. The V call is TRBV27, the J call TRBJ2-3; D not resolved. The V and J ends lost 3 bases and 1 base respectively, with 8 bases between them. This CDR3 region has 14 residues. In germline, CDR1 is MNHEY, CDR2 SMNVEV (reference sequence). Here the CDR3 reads CASSFGERTDTQYF. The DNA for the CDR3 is TGTGCCAGCAGTTTTGGGGAACGCACAGATACGCAGTATTTT.

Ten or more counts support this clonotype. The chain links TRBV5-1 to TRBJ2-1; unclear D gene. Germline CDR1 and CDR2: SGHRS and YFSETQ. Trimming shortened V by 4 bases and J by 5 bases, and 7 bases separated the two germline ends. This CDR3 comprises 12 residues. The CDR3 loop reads CASSLKDNEQFF. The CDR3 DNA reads TGCGCCAGCAGCCTGAAGGACAATGAGCAGTTCTTC.

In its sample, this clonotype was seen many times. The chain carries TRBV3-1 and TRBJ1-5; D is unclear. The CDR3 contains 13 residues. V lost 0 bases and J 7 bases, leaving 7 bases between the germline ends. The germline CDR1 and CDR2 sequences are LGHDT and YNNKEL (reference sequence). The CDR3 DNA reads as TGTGCCAGCAGCCAAGAAGGGATCCAGCCCCAGCATTTT. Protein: CASSQEGIQPQHF.

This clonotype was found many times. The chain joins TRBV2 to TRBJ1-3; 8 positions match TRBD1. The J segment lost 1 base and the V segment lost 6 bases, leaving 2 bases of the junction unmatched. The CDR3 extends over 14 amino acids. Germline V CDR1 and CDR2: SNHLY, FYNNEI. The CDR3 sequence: CASRDRVSGNTIYF. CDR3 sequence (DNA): TGTGCCAGCAGGGACAGGGTATCTGGAAACACCATATATTTT.

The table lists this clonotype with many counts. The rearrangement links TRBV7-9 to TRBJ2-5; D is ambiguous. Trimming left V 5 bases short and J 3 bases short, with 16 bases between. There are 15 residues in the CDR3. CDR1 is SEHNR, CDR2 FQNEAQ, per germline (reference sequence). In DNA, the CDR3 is TGTGCCAGCAGCACGTCGGGCGGAGAGGAAGAGACCCAGTACTTC. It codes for CASSTSGGEEETQYF.

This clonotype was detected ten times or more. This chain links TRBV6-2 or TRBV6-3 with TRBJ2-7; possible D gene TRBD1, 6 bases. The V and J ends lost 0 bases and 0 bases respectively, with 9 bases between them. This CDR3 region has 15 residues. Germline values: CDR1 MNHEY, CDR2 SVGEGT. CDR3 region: CASSYSRTASYEQYF. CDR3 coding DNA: TGTGCCAGCAGTTACTCTCGGACAGCCTCCTACGAGCAGTACTTC.

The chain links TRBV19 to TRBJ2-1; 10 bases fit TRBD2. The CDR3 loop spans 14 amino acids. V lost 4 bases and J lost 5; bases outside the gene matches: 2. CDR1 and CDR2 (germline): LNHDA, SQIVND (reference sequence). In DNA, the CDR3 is TGTGCCAGTAGTACCGGGACTAGCGACAATGAGCAGTTCTTC. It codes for CASSTGTSDNEQFF.

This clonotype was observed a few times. The DNA for the CDR3 is TGTGCCAGCAGTTTCGATAGCGGGACCGGGGAGCTGTTTTTT. Translation: CASSFDSGTGELFF. The chain combines TRBV12-3 or TRBV12-4 with TRBJ2-2, with TRBD2 matching over 7 bases. V shed 3 bases and J 5 bases; nucleotides not matched to a gene: 3. The CDR3 covers 14 residues.

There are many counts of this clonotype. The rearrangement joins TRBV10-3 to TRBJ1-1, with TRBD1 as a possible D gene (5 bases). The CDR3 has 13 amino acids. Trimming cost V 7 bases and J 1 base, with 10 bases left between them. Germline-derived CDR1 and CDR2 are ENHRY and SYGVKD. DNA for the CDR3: TGTGCCATCAAAACGACAGAGAACACTGAAGCTTTCTTT. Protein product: CAIKTTENTEAFF.

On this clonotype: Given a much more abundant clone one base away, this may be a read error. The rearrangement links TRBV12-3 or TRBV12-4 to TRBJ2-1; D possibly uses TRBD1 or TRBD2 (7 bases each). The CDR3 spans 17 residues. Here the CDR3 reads CASSLPGGGGSYNEHFF. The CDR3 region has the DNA TGTGCCAGCAGTTTACCAGGAGGGGGCGGGAGCTACAATGAGCACTTCTTC.

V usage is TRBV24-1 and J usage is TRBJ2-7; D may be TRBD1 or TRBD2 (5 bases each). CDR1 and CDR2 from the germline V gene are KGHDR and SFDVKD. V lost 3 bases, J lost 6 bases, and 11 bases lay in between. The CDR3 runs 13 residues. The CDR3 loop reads CATSDRDRPEQYF. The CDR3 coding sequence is TGTGCCACCAGTGATCGGGACCGCCCCGAGCAGTACTTC.

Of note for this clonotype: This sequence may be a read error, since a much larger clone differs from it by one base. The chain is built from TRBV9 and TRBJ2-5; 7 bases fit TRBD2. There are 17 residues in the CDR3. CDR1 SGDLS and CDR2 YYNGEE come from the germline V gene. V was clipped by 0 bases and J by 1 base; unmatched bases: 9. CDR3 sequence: CASSVAPGLAAQETQYF. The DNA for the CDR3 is TGTGCCAGCAGCGTAGCCCCAGGGCTAGCGGCCCAAGAGACCCAGTACTTC.